This TCR beta chain was found in a study of human versus mouse CDR3 diversity and MHC coevolution. Study-wide results and limits: iCHAO1 estimated the human TCR beta repertoire at 1.5 million to 2 million clonotypes.

The method was immunoSEQ multiplex PCR; TCRdb's version includes in-frame clones alone and lacks a portion of them. The sample has tens of thousands of clones, 93% seen once. As regards this clone: The target antigen is unknown.

Per the germline V gene, CDR1 is MNHNS and CDR2 is SASEGT. The CDR3 contains 15 residues. V lost 4 bases, J lost 10 bases, and 13 bases stayed unmatched. Sample: naive CD4+ T cells from blood. Subset defined: CD45RO-negative CD62L-positive naive CD4 T cells. This TCR came from a person between 30 and 69 years old in good health. The chain carries TRBV6-1 and TRBJ2-1; 7 positions match TRBD1. CDR3: CASSAVDRSGREQFF. CDR3 nucleotides: TGTGCCAGCAGTGCAGTGGACAGGAGTGGCAGGGAGCAGTTCTTC.